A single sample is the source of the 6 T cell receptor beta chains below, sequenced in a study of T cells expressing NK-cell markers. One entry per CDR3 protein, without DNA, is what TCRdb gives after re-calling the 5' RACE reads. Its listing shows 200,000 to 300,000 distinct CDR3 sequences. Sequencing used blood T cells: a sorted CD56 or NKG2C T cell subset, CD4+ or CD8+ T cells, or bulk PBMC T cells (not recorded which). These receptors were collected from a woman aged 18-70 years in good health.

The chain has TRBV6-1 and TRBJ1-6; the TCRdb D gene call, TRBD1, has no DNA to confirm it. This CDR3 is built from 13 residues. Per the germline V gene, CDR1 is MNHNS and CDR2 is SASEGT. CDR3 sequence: CASRPDSYSPLHF.

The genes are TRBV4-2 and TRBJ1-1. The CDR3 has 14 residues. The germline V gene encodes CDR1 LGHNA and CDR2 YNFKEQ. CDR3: CASSQDRTNTEAFF.

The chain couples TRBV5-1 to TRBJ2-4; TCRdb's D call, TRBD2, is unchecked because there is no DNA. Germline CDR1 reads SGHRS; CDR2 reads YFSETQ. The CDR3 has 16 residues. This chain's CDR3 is CASRTGTSGPKNIQYF.

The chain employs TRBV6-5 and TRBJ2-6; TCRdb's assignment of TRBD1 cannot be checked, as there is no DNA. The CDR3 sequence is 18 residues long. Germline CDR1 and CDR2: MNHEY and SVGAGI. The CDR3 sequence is CASSLERGRSSGANVLTF.

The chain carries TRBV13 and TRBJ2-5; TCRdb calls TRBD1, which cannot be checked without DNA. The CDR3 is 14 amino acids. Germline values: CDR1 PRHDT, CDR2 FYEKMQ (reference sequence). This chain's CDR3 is CASSLIRQQETQYF.

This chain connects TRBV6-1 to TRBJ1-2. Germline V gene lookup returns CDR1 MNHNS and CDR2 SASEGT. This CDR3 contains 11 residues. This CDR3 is CASADNYGYTF.